This TCR beta chain was identified in a study of beta chain features in type 1 diabetes. Turning to this clone: Its antigen is unidentified.

Study conclusions and caveats: The naive, central memory and Treg TCRB repertoires showed an apparent similarity that was greater among patients than among healthy donors.

Reverse transcribing all isolated RNA meant expressed TCRB transcripts were sequenced. Samples of naive, central memory and regulatory T cells yielded a mean of about 3.8 million reads. Sequencing used immunoSEQ multiplex PCR; TCRdb keeps in-frame clones, though not all of them. This sample has 350,000 to 450,000 clones, with more than 13% found just once. The CDR3 covers 16 residues. J lost 2 bases, V lost 5 bases, and 9 bases had no gene match. Germline V gene sequence: CDR1 LNHDA, CDR2 SQIVND (reference sequence). V usage is TRBV19 and J usage is TRBJ2-3; 8 bases line up with TRBD1. The clonotype originates from a woman aged 18-35 years in good health. Sequencing used naive CD4+ T cells from blood. CDR3 nucleotide sequence: TGTGCCAGTAGTGTCGACAGGGGCGGGAACACAGATACGCAGTATTTT. This encodes CASSVDRGGNTDTQYF.